These 3 T cell receptor beta chains came from one sample sequenced in a study of PD-1 blockade in classical Hodgkin lymphoma (dated by TCRdb to the early 2020s). Interpreted using the paper, the time point label stands for: cycle 1 day 1 (C1D1), immediately before nivolumab initiation. Every trial patient had relapsed following autologous stem cell transplantation, and prior brentuximab vedotin exposure was what differed among cohorts A, B and C. CD4+ T cells were purified from thawed PBMCs by magnetic negative selection with a Miltenyi CD4+ T cell isolation kit. Libraries were constructed by the immunoSEQ multiplex PCR assay. In TCRdb, the immuneACCESS table is reduced to in-frame sequences with V and J assigned. These tables do not hold every clone; where another copy was compared, an unresolved V gene accounts for under half, and the others remain unexplained. Here the sample has about 30,000 clones; about 85% occur a single time. Of the sample, 2.4% falls within the top ten clones.

The material sequenced was CD4+ T cells from blood, taken at baseline. The receptors shown here come from a human donor with classical Hodgkin lymphoma.

V usage is TRBV7-2 and J usage is TRBJ2-7; TRBD1 aligns across 9 bases. The CDR3 totals 14 residues. CDR1 and CDR2 from the germline V gene are SGHTA and FQGNSA. J was trimmed by 4 bases and V by 5 bases; bases with no gene match: 6. The CDR3 sequence is CASSPDRGSYEQYF. Here the CDR3 DNA reads TGTGCCAGCAGCCCGGACAGGGGTTCGTACGAGCAGTACTTC.

Notes on this clone: At one of its ends the junction is not consistent with the germline gene, which may arise from a read error. The rearrangement joins TRBV9 to TRBJ1-2; a weak D match, TRBD1 (6 bases). The germline CDR1 and CDR2 sequences are SGDLS and YYNGEE. The CDR3 length is 15 residues. CDR3 coding DNA: TGTGCCAGCAACGTAACTCCGACAGGAAACTATGGCTACACCTTC. It specifies CASNVTPTGNYGYTF.

The chain couples TRBV2 to TRBJ2-3; 12 nucleotides agree with TRBD2. After removal of 2 bases from V and 4 bases from J, the junction contained 10 bases not matched to a gene. The CDR3 sequence is 18 residues long. Germline-derived CDR1 and CDR2 are SNHLY and FYNNEI. The CDR3 spells CASSEWLAGGPRADTQYF. The DNA for the CDR3 is TGTGCCAGCAGTGAATGGCTAGCGGGAGGGCCGAGGGCAGATACGCAGTATTTT.